This is a list of T cell receptor beta chains from one sample in a study of T-cell memory formation after mild COVID-19. TCRdb itself ran the 5' RACE reads through MiXCR, one entry per CDR3 protein. The sample carries 270,000 or so distinct CDR3 sequences, over 15% recorded once. Source material: PBMCs or a T cell subset sorted from them (not recorded which). These receptor sequences come from a young man who had mild COVID-19 (a few samples of this study predate the infection). Cell type and time point are not known. Each CDR3 is given with its conserved first and last residue. The order of the fields is D gene, V gene, clone size, J gene, CDR3 protein, CDR3 DNA. A D gene is named only where the DNA matches it firmly. Clone size is stated in some rows and not others, as once, few, many or a class when expanded.

d_call: TRBD2
v_call: TRBV5-1
clone_size: few
j_call: TRBJ2-4
cdr3_aa: CASGMGGTKNIQYF
cdr3_nt: TGCGCCAGCGGGATGGGGGGGACCAAAAACATTCAGTACTTC

d_call: .
v_call: TRBV12-3/TRBV12-4
clone_size: .
j_call: TRBJ2-5
cdr3_aa: CASSLRRQETQYF
cdr3_nt: TGTGCCAGCAGTTTAAGGCGGCAGGAGACCCAGTACTTC

d_call: .
v_call: TRBV4-1
clone_size: few
j_call: TRBJ2-7
cdr3_aa: CASSPGSSLGSEQYF
cdr3_nt: TGCGCCAGCAGCCCCGGATCGTCCCTTGGGTCCGAGCAGTACTTC

d_call: .
v_call: TRBV4-1
clone_size: few
j_call: TRBJ1-6
cdr3_aa: CASSQAAGNSPLHF
cdr3_nt: TGCGCCAGCAGCCAAGCGGCAGGTAATTCACCCCTCCACTTT

d_call: .
v_call: TRBV5-1
clone_size: .
j_call: TRBJ1-1
cdr3_aa: CASSYDARQYTEAFF
cdr3_nt: TGCGCCAGCAGCTACGATGCGAGACAGTACACTGAAGCTTTCTTT

d_call: TRBD1
v_call: TRBV20-1
clone_size: few
j_call: TRBJ1-5
cdr3_aa: CSARDLARGSNQPQHF
cdr3_nt: TGCAGTGCTAGAGATCTAGCCAGGGGGAGCAATCAGCCCCAGCATTTT

d_call: .
v_call: TRBV4-3
clone_size: few
j_call: TRBJ2-3
cdr3_aa: CASSQDVGSDTQYF
cdr3_nt: TGCGCCAGCAGCCAAGATGTGGGTTCAGATACGCAGTATTTT

d_call: .
v_call: TRBV7-8
clone_size: .
j_call: TRBJ2-1
cdr3_aa: CASRRQSEQFF
cdr3_nt: TGTGCCAGCAGGAGGCAGTCCGAGCAGTTCTTC

d_call: .
v_call: TRBV25-1
clone_size: few
j_call: TRBJ1-4
cdr3_aa: CASSESLANEKLFF
cdr3_nt: TGTGCCAGCAGTGAATCTTTAGCTAATGAAAAACTGTTTTTT

d_call: .
v_call: TRBV20-1
clone_size: few
j_call: TRBJ1-2
cdr3_aa: CSASRESYGYTF
cdr3_nt: TGCAGTGCATCCCGGGAGAGCTATGGCTACACCTTC

d_call: .
v_call: TRBV15
clone_size: .
j_call: TRBJ1-2
cdr3_aa: CATSTDLHYGYTF
cdr3_nt: TGTGCCACCAGCACAGATCTTCACTATGGCTACACCTTC